This T cell receptor (beta chain) stems from a study of early T cells in non-severe SARS-CoV-2 infection. Study-level information: It was bulk RNA from unsorted whole blood that was sequenced, and the chains were unpaired.

The library protocol tagged individual cDNA molecules with unique molecular identifiers. From the 5' RACE reads, TCRdb called clonotypes with MiXCR, one entry per CDR3 protein. This table has 49,000 or so distinct CDR3 sequences, 5.5% to 8% appearing once. This clonotype has only a few counts. V gave up 3 bases and J gave up 2 bases; unmatched junction bases: 6. Germline CDR1 MGHRA, CDR2 YSYEKL. The CDR3 runs to 17 residues. The clonotype was recovered from an adult who was a healthcare worker with PCR-confirmed SARS-CoV-2 infection or an uninfected control (not recorded which). The sequenced sample was whole blood, obtained at baseline. The chain employs TRBV4-1 and TRBJ2-7, with TRBD2 matching over 14 bases. The CDR3 DNA reads TGCGCCAGCAGCCACGGACTAGCGGGGGGCCTAACCTACGAGCAGTACTTC. This gives the protein CASSHGLAGGLTYEQYF.